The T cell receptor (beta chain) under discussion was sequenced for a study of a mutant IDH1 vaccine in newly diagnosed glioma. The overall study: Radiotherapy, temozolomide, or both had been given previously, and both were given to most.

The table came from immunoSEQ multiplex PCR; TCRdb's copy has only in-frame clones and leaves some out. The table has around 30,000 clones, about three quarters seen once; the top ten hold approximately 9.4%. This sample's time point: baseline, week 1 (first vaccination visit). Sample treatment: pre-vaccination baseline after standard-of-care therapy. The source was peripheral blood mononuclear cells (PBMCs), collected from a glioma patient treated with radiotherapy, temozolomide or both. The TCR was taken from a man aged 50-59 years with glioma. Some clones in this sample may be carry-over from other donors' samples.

CDR3 nucleotide sequence: TGTGCCAGCAGTTACTCCGCTAGCAGGTACGAGCAGTACTTC. Its translation is CASSYSASRYEQYF. The V gene is TRBV6-6, the J gene TRBJ2-7; maybe TRBD2 (5 bases). Germline lookup yields CDR1 MNHNY and CDR2 SVGAGI (reference sequence). This CDR3 has 14 amino acids. Trimming took off 0 bases at V and 4 bases at J, with 10 bases between the two ends.